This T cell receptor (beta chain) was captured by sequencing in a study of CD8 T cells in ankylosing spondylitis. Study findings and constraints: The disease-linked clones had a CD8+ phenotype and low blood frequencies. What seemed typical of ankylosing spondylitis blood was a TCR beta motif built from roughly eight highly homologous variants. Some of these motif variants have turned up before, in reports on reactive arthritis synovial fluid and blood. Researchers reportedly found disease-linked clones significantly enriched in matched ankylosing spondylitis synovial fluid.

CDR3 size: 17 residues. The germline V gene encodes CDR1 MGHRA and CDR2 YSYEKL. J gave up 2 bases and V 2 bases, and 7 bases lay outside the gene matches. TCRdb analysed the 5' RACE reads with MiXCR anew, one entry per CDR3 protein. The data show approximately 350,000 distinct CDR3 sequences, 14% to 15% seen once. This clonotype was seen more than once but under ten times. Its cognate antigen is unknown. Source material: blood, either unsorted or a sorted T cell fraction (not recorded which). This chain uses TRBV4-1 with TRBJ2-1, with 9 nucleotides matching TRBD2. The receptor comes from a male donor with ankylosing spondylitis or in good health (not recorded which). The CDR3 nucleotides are TGCGCCAGCAGCCAAACGAGCGGGGGGCCTCCCTACAATGAGCAGTTCTTC. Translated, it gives CASSQTSGGPPYNEQFF.